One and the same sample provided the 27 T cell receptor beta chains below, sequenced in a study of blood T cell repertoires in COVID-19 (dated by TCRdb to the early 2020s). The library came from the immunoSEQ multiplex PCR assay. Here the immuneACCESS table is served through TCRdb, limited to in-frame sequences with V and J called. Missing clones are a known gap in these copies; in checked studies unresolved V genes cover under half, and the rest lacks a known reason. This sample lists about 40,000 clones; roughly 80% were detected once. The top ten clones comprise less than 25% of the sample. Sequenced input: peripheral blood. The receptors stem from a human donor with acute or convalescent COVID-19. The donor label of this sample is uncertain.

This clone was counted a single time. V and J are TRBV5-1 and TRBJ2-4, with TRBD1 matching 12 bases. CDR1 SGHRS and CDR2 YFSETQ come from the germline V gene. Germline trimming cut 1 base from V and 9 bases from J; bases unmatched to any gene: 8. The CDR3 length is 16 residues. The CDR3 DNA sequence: TGCGCCAGCAGCTTGTCCGGGACAGGGGGCGGGGGCATTCAGTACTTC. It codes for CASSLSGTGGGGIQYF. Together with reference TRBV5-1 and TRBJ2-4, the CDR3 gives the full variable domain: KAGVTQTPRYLIKTRGQQVTLSCSPISGHRSVSWYQQTPGQGLQFLFEYFSETQRNKGNFPGRFSGRQFSNSRSEMNVSTLELGDSALYLCASSLSGTGGGGIQYFGAGTRLSVL.

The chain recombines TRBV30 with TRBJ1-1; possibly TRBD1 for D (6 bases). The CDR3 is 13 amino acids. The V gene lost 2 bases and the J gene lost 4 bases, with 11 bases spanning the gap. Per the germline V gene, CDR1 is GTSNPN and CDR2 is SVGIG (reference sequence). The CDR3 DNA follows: TGTGCCTGGAGTCACGGGGGGGCCACTGAAGCTTTCTTT. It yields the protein CAWSHGGATEAFF.

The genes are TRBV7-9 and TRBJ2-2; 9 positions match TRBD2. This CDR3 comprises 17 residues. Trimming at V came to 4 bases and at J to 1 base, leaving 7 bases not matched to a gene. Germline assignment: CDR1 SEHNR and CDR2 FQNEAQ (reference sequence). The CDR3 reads CASSSSRTSENTGELFF. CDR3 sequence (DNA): TGTGCCAGCAGCTCCTCGAGGACTAGCGAGAACACCGGGGAGCTGTTTTTT.

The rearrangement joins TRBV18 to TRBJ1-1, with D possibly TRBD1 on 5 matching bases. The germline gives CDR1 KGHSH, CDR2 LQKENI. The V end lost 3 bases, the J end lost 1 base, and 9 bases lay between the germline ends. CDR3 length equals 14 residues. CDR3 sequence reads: CASSPTRENTEAFF. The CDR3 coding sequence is TGTGCCAGCTCACCGACCAGGGAGAACACTGAAGCTTTCTTT.

The CDR3, as DNA: TGTGCCAGCAGCCCAGGGTTGGCCGGGGAGCTGTTTTTT. It encodes CASSPGLAGELFF. The V gene is TRBV7-9, the J gene TRBJ2-2; TRBD1 might be the D (5 bases). Trimming removed 5 bases from V and 6 bases from J, with 10 bases in between. The CDR3 runs to 13 residues. Germline lookup yields CDR1 SEHNR and CDR2 FQNEAQ (reference sequence).

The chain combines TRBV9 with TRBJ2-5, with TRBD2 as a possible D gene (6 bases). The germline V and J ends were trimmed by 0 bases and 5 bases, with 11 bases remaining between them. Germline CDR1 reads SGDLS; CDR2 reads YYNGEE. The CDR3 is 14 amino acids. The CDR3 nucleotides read TGTGCCAGCAGCGTAGGCGCGGGACGGGAGACCCAGTACTTC. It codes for CASSVGAGRETQYF.

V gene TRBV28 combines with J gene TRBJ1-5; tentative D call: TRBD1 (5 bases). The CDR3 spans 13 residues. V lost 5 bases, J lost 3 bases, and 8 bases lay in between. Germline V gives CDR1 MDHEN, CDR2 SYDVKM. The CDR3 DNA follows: TGTGCCAGCAGTCCAGGGTACAATCAGCCCCAGCATTTT. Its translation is CASSPGYNQPQHF. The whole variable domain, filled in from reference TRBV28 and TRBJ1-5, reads DVKVTQSSRYLVKRTGEKVFLECVQDMDHENMFWYRQDPGLGLRLIYFSYDVKMKEKGDIPEGYSVSREKKERFSLILESASTNQTSMYLCASSPGYNQPQHFGDGTRLSIL.

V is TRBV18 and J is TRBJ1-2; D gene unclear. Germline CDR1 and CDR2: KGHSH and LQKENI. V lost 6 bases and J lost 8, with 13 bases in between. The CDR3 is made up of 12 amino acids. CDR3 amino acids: CASSGGSGGYTF. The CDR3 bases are TGTGCCAGCTCGGGAGGATCGGGCGGCTACACCTTC.

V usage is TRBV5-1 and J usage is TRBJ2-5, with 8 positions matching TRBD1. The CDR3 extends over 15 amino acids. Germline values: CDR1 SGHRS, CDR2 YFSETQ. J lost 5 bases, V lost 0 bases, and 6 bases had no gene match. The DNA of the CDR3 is TGCGCCAGCAGCTTGGTGGCAGGGGGCGCGGAGACCCAGTACTTC. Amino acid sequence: CASSLVAGGAETQYF.

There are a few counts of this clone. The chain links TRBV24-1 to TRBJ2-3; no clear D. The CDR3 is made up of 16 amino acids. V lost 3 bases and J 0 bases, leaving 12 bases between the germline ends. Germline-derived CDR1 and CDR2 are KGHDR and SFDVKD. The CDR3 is CATSDLENPSTDTQYF. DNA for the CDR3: TGTGCCACCAGTGATCTCGAGAATCCTAGCACAGATACGCAGTATTTT.

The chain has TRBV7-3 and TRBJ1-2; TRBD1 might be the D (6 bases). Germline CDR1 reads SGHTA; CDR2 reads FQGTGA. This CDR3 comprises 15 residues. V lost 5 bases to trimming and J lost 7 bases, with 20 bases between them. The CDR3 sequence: CASSLNSQGRGGYTF. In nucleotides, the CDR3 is TGTGCCAGCAGCCTTAACTCCCAGGGCAGGGGTGGCTACACCTTC.

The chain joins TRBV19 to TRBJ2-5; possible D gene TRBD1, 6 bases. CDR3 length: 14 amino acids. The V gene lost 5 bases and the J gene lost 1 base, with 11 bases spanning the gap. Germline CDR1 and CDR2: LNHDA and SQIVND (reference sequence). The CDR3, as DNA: TGTGCCAGTAGTCTCGGGACACCCCAAGAGACCCAGTACTTC. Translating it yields CASSLGTPQETQYF.

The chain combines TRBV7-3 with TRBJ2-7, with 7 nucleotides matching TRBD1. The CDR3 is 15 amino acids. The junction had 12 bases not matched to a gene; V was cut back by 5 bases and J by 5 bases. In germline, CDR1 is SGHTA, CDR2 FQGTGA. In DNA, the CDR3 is TGTGCCAGCAGCCCACCCCGGGACAGCTTCCACGAGCAGTACTTC. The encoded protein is CASSPPRDSFHEQYF.

DNA of the CDR3: TGTGCCAGCAGCTTTAAAGCGGGAGGGTTCAATGAGCAGTTCTTC. Translated, it gives CASSFKAGGFNEQFF. The chain couples TRBV7-8 to TRBJ2-1, with TRBD2 identical over 10 bases. The length of the CDR3 is 15 residues. The V gene end was trimmed by 3 bases and the J gene end by 6 bases; junction bases not matched to a gene: 5. In germline, CDR1 is SGHVS, CDR2 FQNEAQ.

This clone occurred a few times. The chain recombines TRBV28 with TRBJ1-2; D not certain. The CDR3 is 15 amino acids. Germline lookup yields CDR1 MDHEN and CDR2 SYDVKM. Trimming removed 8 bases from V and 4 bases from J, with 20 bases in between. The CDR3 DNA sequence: TGTGCCAGCCGCATGGTGATTGTCGCCGGCTATGGCTACACCTTC. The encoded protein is CASRMVIVAGYGYTF.

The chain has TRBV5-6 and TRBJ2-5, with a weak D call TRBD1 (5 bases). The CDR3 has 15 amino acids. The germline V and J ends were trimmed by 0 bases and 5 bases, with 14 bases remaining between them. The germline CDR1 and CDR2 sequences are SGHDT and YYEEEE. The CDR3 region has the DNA TGTGCCAGCAGCTTGGGGAGTCCAGGGCCTGAGACCCAGTACTTC. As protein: CASSLGSPGPETQYF. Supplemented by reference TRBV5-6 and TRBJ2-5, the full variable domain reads DAGVTQSPTHLIKTRGQQVTLRCSPKSGHDTVSWYQQALGQGPQFIFQYYEEEERQRGNFPDRFSGHQFPNYSSELNVNALLLGDSALYLCASSLGSPGPETQYFGPGTRLLVL.

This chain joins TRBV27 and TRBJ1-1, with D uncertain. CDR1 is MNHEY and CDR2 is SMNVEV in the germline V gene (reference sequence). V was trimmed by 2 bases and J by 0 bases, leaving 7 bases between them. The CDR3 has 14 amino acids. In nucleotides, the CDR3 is TGTGCCAGCAGTTTAAGGAGAATGAACACTGAAGCTTTCTTT. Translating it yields CASSLRRMNTEAFF.

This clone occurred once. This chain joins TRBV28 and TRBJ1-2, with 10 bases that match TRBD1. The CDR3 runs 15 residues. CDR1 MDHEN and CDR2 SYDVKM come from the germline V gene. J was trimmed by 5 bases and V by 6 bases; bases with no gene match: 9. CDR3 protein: CASSPPDRGLYGYTF. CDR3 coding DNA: TGTGCCAGCAGCCCCCCGGACAGGGGGTTGTATGGCTACACCTTC.

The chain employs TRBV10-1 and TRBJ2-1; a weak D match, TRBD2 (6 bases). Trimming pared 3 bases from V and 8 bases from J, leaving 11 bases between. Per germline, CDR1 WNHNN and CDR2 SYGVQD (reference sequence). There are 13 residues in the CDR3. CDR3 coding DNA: TGCGCCAGCAGTGAACGGGAGAGGGATGAGCAGTTCTTC. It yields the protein CASSERERDEQFF.

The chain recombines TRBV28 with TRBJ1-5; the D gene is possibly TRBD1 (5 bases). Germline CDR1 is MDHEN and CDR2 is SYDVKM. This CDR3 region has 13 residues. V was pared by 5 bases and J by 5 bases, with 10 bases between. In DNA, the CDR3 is TGTGCCAGCAGTGAACAGGTCCATCAGCCCCAGCATTTT. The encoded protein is CASSEQVHQPQHF.

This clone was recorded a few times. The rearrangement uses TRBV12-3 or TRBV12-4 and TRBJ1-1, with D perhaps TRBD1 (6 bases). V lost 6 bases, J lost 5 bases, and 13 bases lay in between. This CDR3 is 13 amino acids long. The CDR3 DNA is TGTGCCAGCAGGCCCAGGGGACGAACTGAAGCTTTCTTT. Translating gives CASRPRGRTEAFF.

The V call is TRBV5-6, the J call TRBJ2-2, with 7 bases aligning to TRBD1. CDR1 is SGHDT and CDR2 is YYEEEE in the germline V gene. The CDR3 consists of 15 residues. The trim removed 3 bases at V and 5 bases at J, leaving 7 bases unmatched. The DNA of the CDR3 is TGTGCCAGCAGCTGGGACAGCCCTGGGACCGGGGAGCTGTTTTTT. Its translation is CASSWDSPGTGELFF.

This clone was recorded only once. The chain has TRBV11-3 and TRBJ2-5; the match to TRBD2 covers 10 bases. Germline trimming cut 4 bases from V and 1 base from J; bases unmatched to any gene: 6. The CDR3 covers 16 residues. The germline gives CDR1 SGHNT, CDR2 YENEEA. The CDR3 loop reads CASSSGTSEVQETQYF. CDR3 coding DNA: TGTGCCAGCAGCTCAGGGACTAGCGAGGTCCAAGAGACCCAGTACTTC.

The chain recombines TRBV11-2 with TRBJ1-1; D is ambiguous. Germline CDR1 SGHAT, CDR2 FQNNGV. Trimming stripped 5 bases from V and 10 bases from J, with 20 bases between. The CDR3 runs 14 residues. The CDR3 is CASSPPGDQGGAFF. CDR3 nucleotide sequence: TGTGCCAGCAGCCCCCCCGGAGACCAAGGAGGAGCTTTCTTT.

The CDR3 loop reads CASSQGGTGGNSPLHF. Here the CDR3 DNA reads TGTGCCAGCAGCCAAGGGGGGACAGGGGGTAATTCACCCCTCCACTTT. The V gene is TRBV3-1 (or the pseudogene TRBV3-2), the J gene TRBJ1-6; TRBD1 matches 11 bases. This CDR3 is 16 amino acids long. Germline CDR1 is LGHDT and CDR2 is YNNKEL (reference sequence). The J segment lost 6 bases and the V segment lost 1 base, leaving 2 bases of the junction unmatched.

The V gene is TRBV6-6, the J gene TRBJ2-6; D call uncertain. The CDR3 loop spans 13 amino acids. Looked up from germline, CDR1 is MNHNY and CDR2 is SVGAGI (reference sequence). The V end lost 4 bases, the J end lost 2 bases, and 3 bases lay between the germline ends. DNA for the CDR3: TGTGCCAGCAGTTTTACTGGGGCCAACGTCCTGACTTTC. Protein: CASSFTGANVLTF.

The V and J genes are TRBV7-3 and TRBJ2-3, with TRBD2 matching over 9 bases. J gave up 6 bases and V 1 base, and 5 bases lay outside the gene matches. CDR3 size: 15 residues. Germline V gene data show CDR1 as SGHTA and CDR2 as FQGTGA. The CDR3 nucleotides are TGTGCCAGCAGCTTAAATAGCGGGGGCTCGGATACGCAGTATTTT. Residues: CASSLNSGGSDTQYF.